Below, 10 T cell receptor beta chains from the same sample are listed, as sequenced in a study of T cell changes during pregnancy in multiple sclerosis. Libraries were prepared by immunoSEQ multiplex PCR; TCRdb keeps only in-frame clonotypes and omits some of them. This sample has around 59,000 clones; about 90% occur once, and the top ten carry 0.76%. The input for sequencing was CD4+ T cells from peripheral blood mononuclear cells, taken in the first trimester of pregnancy. These receptors were collected from a female donor with multiple sclerosis, enrolled in a pregnancy study.

V and J are TRBV27 and TRBJ2-7, with D perhaps matching TRBD1 (6 bases). Trimming shortened V by 2 bases and J by 3 bases, and 14 bases separated the two germline ends. Germline V gene sequence: CDR1 MNHEY, CDR2 SMNVEV (reference sequence). This CDR3 has 15 residues. CDR3 sequence: CASSLQGNGNYEQYF. In nucleotides, the CDR3 is TGTGCCAGCAGTTTACAGGGGAATGGAAACTACGAGCAGTACTTC.

V gene TRBV28 combines with J gene TRBJ1-6, with no clear D. With 7 bases removed from V and 0 bases from J, the gap between germline ends came to 13 bases. This CDR3 is 16 amino acids long. Germline loops: CDR1 MDHEN, CDR2 SYDVKM. As DNA, the CDR3 is TGTGCCAGCATAGGGCGGGGTGCCTCCTATAATTCACCCCTCCACTTT. This translates into CASIGRGASYNSPLHF.

V and J are TRBV19 and TRBJ1-5; 7 bases are a match to TRBD1. Per the germline V gene, CDR1 is LNHDA and CDR2 is SQIVND (reference sequence). Unmatched junction bases numbered 7, after V lost 5 bases and J lost 3 bases. There are 15 residues in the CDR3. CDR3 in amino acids: CASSPKGQFNQPQHF. The CDR3 bases are TGTGCCAGTAGTCCCAAGGGACAGTTCAATCAGCCCCAGCATTTT.

This clone was seen just once. V is TRBV7-2 and J is TRBJ2-5; D remains unclear. The CDR3 totals 12 residues. Germline V gene lookup returns CDR1 SGHTA and CDR2 FQGNSA. The germline V and J ends were trimmed by 5 bases and 1 base, with 5 bases remaining between them. The CDR3, as DNA: TGTGCCAGCAGCCCCTCCCAAGAGACCCAGTACTTC. Protein sequence: CASSPSQETQYF.

The chain employs TRBV9 and TRBJ1-2, with D possibly being TRBD1 (6 bases). The CDR3 covers 14 residues. V was trimmed by 0 bases and J by 3 bases, leaving 9 bases between them. Germline CDR1 and CDR2: SGDLS and YYNGEE. The CDR3 here is CASSVAPGDYGYTF. The CDR3 bases are TGTGCCAGCAGCGTAGCCCCAGGGGACTATGGCTACACCTTC.

This chain uses TRBV7-2 with TRBJ2-5, with 9 bases identical to TRBD1. Trimming cost V 5 bases and J 5 bases; bases outside gene matches: 6. The CDR3 spans 14 residues. Germline assignment: CDR1 SGHTA and CDR2 FQGNSA. DNA of the CDR3: TGTGCCAGCAGCCTCAACAGGGGGCCCGAGACCCAGTACTTC. As protein: CASSLNRGPETQYF. Complete variable domain (other parts from reference TRBV7-2 and TRBJ2-5): GAGVSQSPSNKVTEKGKDVELRCDPISGHTALYWYRQSLGQGLEFLIYFQGNSAPDKSGLPSDRFSAERTGGSVSTLTIQRTQQEDSAVYLCASSLNRGPETQYFGPGTRLLVL.

This chain links TRBV5-6 with TRBJ1-2; tentative D call: TRBD1 (5 bases). The CDR3 spans 14 residues. The germline V gene has CDR1 SGHDT and CDR2 YYEEEE. V lost 3 bases to trimming and J lost 4 bases, with 13 bases between them. The CDR3, as DNA: TGTGCCAGCAGCTCAAGGACGGGGGTCTATGGCTACACCTTC. Its protein product is CASSSRTGVYGYTF.

The table lists this clone with a count of one. The rearrangement uses TRBV6-5 and TRBJ1-5; the D gene is possibly TRBD1 (6 bases). Trimming stripped 5 bases from V and 1 base from J, with 9 bases between. Germline V gene data show CDR1 as MNHEY and CDR2 as SVGAGI. The CDR3 totals 14 residues. The CDR3 region is CASSPTGSNQPQHF. CDR3 nucleotides: TGTGCCAGCAGTCCGACAGGCAGCAATCAGCCCCAGCATTTT.

V usage is TRBV27 and J usage is TRBJ2-3, with D perhaps matching TRBD2 (6 bases). The length of the CDR3 is 14 residues. Trimming removed 2 bases from V and 6 bases from J, with 12 bases in between. From germline, CDR1 is MNHEY and CDR2 SMNVEV (reference sequence). CDR3 DNA sequence: TGTGCCAGCAGTTTAGGGACTTGGAAGGATACGCAGTATTTT. This gives the protein CASSLGTWKDTQYF.

V usage is TRBV30 and J usage is TRBJ1-5, with D possibly matching TRBD1 (5 bases). This CDR3 is built from 17 residues. Germline CDR1 and CDR2: GTSNPN and SVGIG (reference sequence). Trimming shortened V by 1 base and J by 6 bases, and 22 bases separated the two germline ends. DNA of the CDR3: TGTGCCTGGAGTGCCACCCCGACAGCCATTTCAGGTCAGCCCCAGCATTTT. Its translation is CAWSATPTAISGQPQHF.